This TCR beta chain was recorded in a study of T cell repertoires in cytomegalovirus infection. Overall study context: Evidence of both CMV infection and a matching HLA type came from public TCR beta signatures. General study points: Cumulative frequency of public TCR beta families picked out carriers of CMV plus the relevant HLA. Dominating the ex vivo response were TCR beta clonotypes that were CMV-specific and HLA-C-restricted.

Germline values: CDR1 MNHEY, CDR2 SVGEGT. The V and J ends lost 2 bases and 4 bases respectively, with 9 bases between them. This CDR3 region has 14 residues. TCRdb ran MiXCR on the reads and lists one entry per CDR3 protein. The sample includes approximately 160,000 distinct CDR3 sequences, about 15% of them seen just once. Remarks on this clonotype: Its specificity is unknown.

This receptor was obtained from a human donor in good health (CMV status not recorded). Some clones in this sample may be carry-over from other donors' samples. The sequencing input was CD8+ T cells from PBMCs. The chain is built from TRBV6-2 or TRBV6-3 and TRBJ1-5; D ambiguous. CDR3 nucleotides: TGTGCCAGCAGTTACGGGCAAGAGAATCAGCCCCAGCATTTT. The encoded protein is CASSYGQENQPQHF.